A few counts support the clone carrying this TCR beta chain. TCRdb reprocessed the 5' RACE reads with MiXCR, giving one entry per CDR3 protein. Of hundreds of thousands of distinct CDR3 sequences in the sample, around 19% were seen once. Germline assignment: CDR1 MNHEY and CDR2 SMNVEV (reference sequence). The trim removed 1 base at V and 6 bases at J, leaving 5 bases unmatched. The CDR3 totals 16 residues. These data come from a study of CD8 T cells in ankylosing spondylitis. The sequence derives from a male donor with ankylosing spondylitis or in good health (not recorded which). The chain combines TRBV27 with TRBJ2-1, with 11 positions matching TRBD2. Sequencing was performed on blood, either unsorted or a sorted T cell fraction (not recorded which). CDR3: CASSLFNLAGGNEQFF. CDR3 DNA: TGTGCCAGCAGTTTATTTAACCTAGCGGGGGGCAATGAGCAGTTCTTC.